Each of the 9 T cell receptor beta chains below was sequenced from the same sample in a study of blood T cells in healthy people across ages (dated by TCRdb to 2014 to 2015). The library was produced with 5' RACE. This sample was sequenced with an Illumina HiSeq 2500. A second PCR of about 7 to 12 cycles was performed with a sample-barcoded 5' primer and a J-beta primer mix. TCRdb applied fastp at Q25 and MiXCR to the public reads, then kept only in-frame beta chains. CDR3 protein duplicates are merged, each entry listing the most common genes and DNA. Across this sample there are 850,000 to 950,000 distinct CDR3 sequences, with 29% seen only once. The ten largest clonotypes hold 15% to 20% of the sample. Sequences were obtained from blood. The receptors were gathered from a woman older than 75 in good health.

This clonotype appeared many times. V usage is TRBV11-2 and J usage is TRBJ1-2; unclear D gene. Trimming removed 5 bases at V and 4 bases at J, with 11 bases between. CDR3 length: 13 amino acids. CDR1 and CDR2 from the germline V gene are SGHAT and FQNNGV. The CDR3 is CASSASSGYGYTF. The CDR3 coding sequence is TGTGCCAGCAGCGCCTCCTCAGGCTATGGCTACACCTTC.

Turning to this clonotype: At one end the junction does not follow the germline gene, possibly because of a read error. This CDR3 is CAGSQSGQGNTEAFF. DNA for the CDR3: TGTGCCGGCAGCCAATCGGGACAGGGAAACACTGAAGCTTTCTTT. The chain links TRBV3-1 to TRBJ1-1; TRBD1 matches 9 bases. Germline values: CDR1 LGHDT, CDR2 YNNKEL (reference sequence). The CDR3 totals 15 residues.

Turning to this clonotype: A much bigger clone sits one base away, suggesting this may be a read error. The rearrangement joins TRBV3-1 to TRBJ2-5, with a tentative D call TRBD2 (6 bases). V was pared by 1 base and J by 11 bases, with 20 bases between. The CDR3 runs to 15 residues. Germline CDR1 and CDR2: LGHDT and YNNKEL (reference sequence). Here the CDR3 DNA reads TGTGCCAGCAGCCAAGGACTAGTGACGTACAATGAGCAGTACTTC. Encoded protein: CASSQGLVTYNEQYF.

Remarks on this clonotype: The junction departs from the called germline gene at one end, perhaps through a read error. The CDR3 is CASSRSGGQNTDTEYF. The CDR3 DNA follows: TGTGCCAGCAGCCGTAGCGGGGGGCAGAACACAGATACGGAGTATTTT. The chain couples TRBV12-3 or TRBV12-4 to TRBJ2-3, with 10 bases matching TRBD2. The CDR3 runs 16 residues.

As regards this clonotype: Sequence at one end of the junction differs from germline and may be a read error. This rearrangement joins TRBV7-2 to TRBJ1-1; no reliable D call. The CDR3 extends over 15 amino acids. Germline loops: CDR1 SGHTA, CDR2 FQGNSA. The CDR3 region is CAGSFIEGMNTEAFF. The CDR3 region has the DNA TGTGCCGGCAGCTTCATTGAGGGAATGAACACTGAAGCTTTCTTT.

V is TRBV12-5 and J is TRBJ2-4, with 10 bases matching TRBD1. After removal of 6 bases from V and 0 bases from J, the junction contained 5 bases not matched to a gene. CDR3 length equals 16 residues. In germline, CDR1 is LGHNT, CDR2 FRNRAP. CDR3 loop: CASGQGQGLAKNIQYF. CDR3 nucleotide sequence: TGTGCTAGTGGCCAGGGACAGGGGTTAGCCAAAAACATTCAGTACTTC.

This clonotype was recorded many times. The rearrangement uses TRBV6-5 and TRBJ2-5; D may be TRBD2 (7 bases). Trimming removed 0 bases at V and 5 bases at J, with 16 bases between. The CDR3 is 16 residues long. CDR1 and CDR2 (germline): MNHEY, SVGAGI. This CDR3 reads CASSYSSEGGRETQYF. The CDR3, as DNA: TGTGCCAGCAGTTACTCGTCGGAGGGGGGGCGTGAGACCCAGTACTTC.

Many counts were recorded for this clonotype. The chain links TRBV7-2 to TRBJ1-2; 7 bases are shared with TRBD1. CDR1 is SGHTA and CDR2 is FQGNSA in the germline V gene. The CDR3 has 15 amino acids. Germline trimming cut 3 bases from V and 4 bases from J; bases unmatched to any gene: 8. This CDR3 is CASSLGTARLYGYTF. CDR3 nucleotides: TGTGCCAGCAGCTTGGGGACAGCCCGCCTCTATGGCTACACCTTC.

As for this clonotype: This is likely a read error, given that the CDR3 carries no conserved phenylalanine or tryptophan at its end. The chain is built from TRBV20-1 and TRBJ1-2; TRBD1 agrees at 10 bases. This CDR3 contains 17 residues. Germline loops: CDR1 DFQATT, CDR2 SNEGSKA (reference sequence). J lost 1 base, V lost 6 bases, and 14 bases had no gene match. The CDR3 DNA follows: TGCAGTGCCCATCCACCACAGACAGGGGGCCTTAACTATGGCTACACCGTC. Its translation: CSAHPPQTGGLNYGYTV.